Shown below are 9 T cell receptor beta chains from a single sample sequenced in a study of CD8 T cells in ankylosing spondylitis. In TCRdb, the 5' RACE reads were re-called with MiXCR into one record per CDR3 protein. The repertoire has under 250,000 distinct CDR3 sequences, roughly 8.2% of them found once; the top ten carry around 4.8%. The sequencing input was blood, either unsorted or a sorted T cell fraction (not recorded which). The origin of the receptors is a female donor with ankylosing spondylitis or in good health (not recorded which).

This clonotype showed up just a few times. This chain joins TRBV20-1 and TRBJ1-1; D perhaps matches TRBD1 (5 bases). CDR3 length equals 14 residues. Trimming cost V 0 bases and J 4 bases, with 12 bases left between them. Per the germline V gene, CDR1 is DFQATT and CDR2 is SNEGSKA (reference sequence). DNA of the CDR3: TGCAGTGCTAGAGAGGGGGGGGTCGTCACTGAAGCTTTCTTT. This sequence encodes CSAREGGVVTEAFF.

This clonotype was detected ten times or more. This rearrangement joins TRBV3-1 to TRBJ2-1; D perhaps matches TRBD1 (5 bases). The CDR3 runs 16 residues. With 5 bases removed from V and 2 bases from J, the gap between germline ends came to 16 bases. CDR1 and CDR2 from the germline V gene are LGHDT and YNNKEL (reference sequence). The CDR3 DNA reads as TGTGCCAGCAGCGGGTTGGGGCCCCAAACCTACAATGAGCAGTTCTTC. This sequence encodes CASSGLGPQTYNEQFF.

Remarks on this clonotype: A much larger clone differs from this one at a single base, so this may be a read error. V is TRBV18 and J is TRBJ1-1; D not resolved. The CDR3 contains 12 residues. Germline CDR1 is KGHSH and CDR2 is LQKENI. V gave up 3 bases and J gave up 7 bases, with 9 bases separating them. In nucleotides, the CDR3 is TGTGCCAGCTCACCGGCCGGCAATGAAGCTTTCTTT. This sequence encodes CASSPAGNEAFF.

On this clonotype: This may come from a read error, since a much larger clone is one base off. The chain employs TRBV29-1 and TRBJ2-7; TRBD1 aligns across 7 bases. This CDR3 has 12 amino acids. Germline CDR1 and CDR2: SQVTM and ANQGSEA. In nucleotides, the CDR3 is TGCAGCGTTGAGGGGGACAGCTACGAGCAGTGCTTC. Translated, it gives CSVEGDSYEQCF.

There are a few counts of this clonotype. The chain combines TRBV11-2 with TRBJ2-7; D is uncertain. The CDR3 spans 13 residues. Germline V gene data show CDR1 as SGHAT and CDR2 as FQNNGV. Trimming took 1 base from V and 5 from J, leaving 9 bases between them. The CDR3 sequence: CASSLAGFDEQYF. The CDR3 DNA sequence: TGTGCCAGCAGCTTAGCCGGGTTTGACGAGCAGTACTTC.

This clonotype was counted at least ten times. The chain joins TRBV12-3 or TRBV12-4 to TRBJ2-7; D remains ambiguous. This CDR3 is 14 amino acids long. Deletions cut 3 bases from V and 0 bases from J, with 9 bases between. CDR3 sequence reads: CASSFRYPSYEQYF. The CDR3 coding sequence is TGTGCCAGCAGTTTTCGGTACCCCTCCTACGAGCAGTACTTC.

This clonotype was counted at least ten times. The genes are TRBV10-3 and TRBJ1-2; D uncertain. This CDR3 spans 12 amino acids. Trimming cost V 7 bases and J 2 bases, with 8 bases left between them. Germline CDR1 reads ENHRY; CDR2 reads SYGVKD. The CDR3, as DNA: TGTGCCATCACCGTCGACAACTATGGCTACACCTTC. This encodes CAITVDNYGYTF.

This clonotype was detected ten times or more. The CDR3: CASSLVQTGNQPQHF. The CDR3, as DNA: TGTGCCAGCAGCTTAGTCCAAACAGGGAATCAGCCCCAGCATTTT. The J gene is TRBJ1-5, the V gene TRBV7-8; possible D gene TRBD1, 6 bases. Trimming stripped 1 base from V and 4 bases from J, with 11 bases between. Germline V lookup: CDR1 SGHVS, CDR2 FQNEAQ. This CDR3 comprises 15 residues.

This clonotype occurred a few times. V and J are TRBV29-1 and TRBJ1-2; D gene unclear. Germline V gene sequence: CDR1 SQVTM, CDR2 ANQGSEA. The CDR3 is made up of 13 amino acids. The CDR3 region is CTFGPLANYGYTF. CDR3 nucleotides: TGCACCTTTGGGCCCCTAGCTAACTATGGCTACACCTTC.